The subject of this entry is one TCR beta chain. This entry belongs to a study of blood T cell repertoires in COVID-19. On the study more broadly: Samples taken during acute and convalescent COVID-19 were collected in the United States, Italy and Spain. Sample material is recorded as cDNA or gDNA derived from T cells, B-cell-depleted T cells, or PBMCs.

Germline V gene sequence: CDR1 LNHDA, CDR2 SQIVND (reference sequence). The J segment lost 4 bases and the V segment lost 6 bases, leaving 11 bases of the junction unmatched. The CDR3 runs 16 residues. In the study's own analysis: Amplification of reference gene primers provided the estimated nucleated cell counts. The data were produced by immunoSEQ multiplex PCR, yet TCRdb's version contains in-frame clones alone and is incomplete. The DNA was the basis for D and trimming; V, J and clone size are from that table. The table shows about 170,000 clones, with approximately 84% occurring only once. The chain is built from TRBV19 and TRBJ2-5, with 10 nucleotides matching TRBD2. The receptor's source is a human donor with acute or convalescent COVID-19. The donor label of this sample is uncertain. Sequences were obtained from peripheral blood. The CDR3 region is CASSSQLAGPGETQYF. Written as DNA, the CDR3 is TGTGCCAGTAGCTCACAACTAGCGGGGCCTGGAGAGACCCAGTACTTC.